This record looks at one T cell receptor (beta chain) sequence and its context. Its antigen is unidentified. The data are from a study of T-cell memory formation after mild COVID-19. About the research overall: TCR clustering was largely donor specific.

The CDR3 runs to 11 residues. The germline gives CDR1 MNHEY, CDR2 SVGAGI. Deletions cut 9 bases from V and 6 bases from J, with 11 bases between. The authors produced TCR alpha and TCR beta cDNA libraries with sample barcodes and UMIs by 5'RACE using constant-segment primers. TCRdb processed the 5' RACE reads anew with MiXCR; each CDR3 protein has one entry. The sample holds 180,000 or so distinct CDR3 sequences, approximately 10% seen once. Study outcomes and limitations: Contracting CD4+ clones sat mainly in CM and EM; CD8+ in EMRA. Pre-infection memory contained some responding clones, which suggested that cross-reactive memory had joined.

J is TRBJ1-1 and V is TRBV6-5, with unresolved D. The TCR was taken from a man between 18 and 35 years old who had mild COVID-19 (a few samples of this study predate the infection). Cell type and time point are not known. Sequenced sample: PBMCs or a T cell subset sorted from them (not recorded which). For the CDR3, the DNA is TGTGCCAGACCCTTTTCGGCTGAAGCTTTCTTT. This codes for CARPFSAEAFF.